The rows below give T cell receptor beta chains drawn from one sample of a study of control samples from healthy donors and cancer patients. Some clones are missing from TCRdb's copy, which holds only in-frame ones; the method was immunoSEQ multiplex PCR. The sample has about 98,000 clones; roughly 86% are singletons. Specimen: blood. The receptors were sampled from a man aged 55 to 70 in good health. The conserved cysteine and the conserved F or W are not part of the CDR3 here.

v_call cdr3_aa
TRBV2 ASISAYYNEQF
TRBV3-1/TRBV3-2 ASSPLPGQTQY
TRBV28 ASSLVLAATDTQY
TRBV7-9 ASTLTSGRADTQY
TRBV7-8 ASSQVGGDWVKLF
TRBV20-1 SASRVGTEVR
TRBV7-8 ASSLTGWTGRTDTQY
TRBV24-1 ATSDPTLRYNEQF
TRBV6-5 ASSYFSGQNSPLH
TRBV4-1 ASSQVGGKNTEAF
TRBV5-1 ASSPGPQETQY
TRBV24-1 ATRLGVDTEAF
TRBV29-1 SVEPGGQETQY
TRBV29-1 SVDRWQGTEAF
TRBV19 ASSIVGGAGTEAF
TRBV11-3 ASSFSGQGPYEQY
TRBV2 ASSERANEQF
TRBV19 ASSKAPGSRDQPQH